The T cell receptor beta chain under discussion was sequenced for a study of vaccination and CD4 T cells after COVID-19. Study in general: Cells were stimulated with overlapping spike peptide pools from SARS-CoV-2, HCoV-NL63, HCoV-OC43 and HCoV-229E. Researchers treated control cultures with a CEFX pool, an HIV-1 Nef pool, or no peptide.

An Oncomine TCR Beta short-read assay was used to sequence the DNA from cultured CD4+ T cells. The source of extracted genomic DNA was cultured CD4+ T cells. In TCRdb, the PCR reads were re-called with MiXCR into one record per CDR3 protein. This sample has approximately 15,000 distinct CDR3 sequences; under 75% occur once, and the top ten carry 7% to 8.5%. Treatment noted: approximately nine-day PBMC culture with coronavirus spike peptide pools or control peptides (ViraFEST assay). ViraFEST grew antigen-specific T cells using peptide pools, then sequenced TCRs. This clonotype occurred a few times. Its target is not known. Trimming removed 5 bases at V and 3 bases at J, with 17 bases between. The CDR3 extends over 16 amino acids. Germline lookup yields CDR1 MNHEY and CDR2 SMNVEV (reference sequence).

The receptor was isolated from a human donor who had recovered from COVID-19. This chain uses TRBV27 with TRBJ1-3, with TRBD1 as a possible D gene (5 bases). Sequenced material: CD4+ T cells from blood, cultured in vitro. DNA for the CDR3: TGTGCCAGCAGTCCCTACCCCGCCCAGGGTGGAAACACCATATATTTT. Encoded protein: CASSPYPAQGGNTIYF.